Following are 30 T cell receptor beta chains from one sample sequenced in a study of blood T cell repertoires in COVID-19. The data were produced by immunoSEQ multiplex PCR, yet TCRdb's version contains in-frame clones alone and is incomplete. The repertoire has some 78,000 clones, about four fifths of them found once; the top ten carry 3.5% to 4%. The specimen was peripheral blood. The receptor set was obtained from a man between 45 and 60 years old with acute or convalescent COVID-19.

This rearrangement joins TRBV19 to TRBJ2-3; 7 bases match TRBD1. With V trimmed by 6 bases and J by 3 bases, 6 bases remained unmatched. This CDR3 spans 14 amino acids. The germline CDR1 and CDR2 sequences are LNHDA and SQIVND (reference sequence). CDR3 coding DNA: TGTGCCAGTAGGGAGACAGGGAGAACAGATACGCAGTATTTT. It is translated as CASRETGRTDTQYF.

Only one count was recorded for this clone. V usage is TRBV25-1 and J usage is TRBJ2-1; 9 bases map to TRBD2. CDR3 length: 16 amino acids. Per the germline V gene, CDR1 is MGHDK and CDR2 is SYGVNS. V dropped 5 bases and J dropped 3; count of bases not matched to a gene: 8. CDR3 sequence: CASSRTSDKNYNEQFF. The CDR3 nucleotides are TGTGCCAGCAGTCGGACTAGCGATAAGAACTACAATGAGCAGTTCTTC.

The J gene is TRBJ1-4, the V gene TRBV7-9; perhaps TRBD1 as D (6 bases). Germline-derived CDR1 and CDR2 are SEHNR and FQNEAQ (reference sequence). The CDR3 covers 15 residues. The V gene lost 5 bases and the J gene lost 3 bases, with 13 bases spanning the gap. CDR3 nucleotides: TGTGCCAGCAGCGGTACAGGGCGCCCTAATGAAAAACTGTTTTTT. It translates to CASSGTGRPNEKLFF. Full variable domain (rest looked up from reference TRBV7-9 and TRBJ1-4): DTGVSQNPRHKITKRGQNVTFRCDPISEHNRLYWYRQTLGQGPEFLTYFQNEAQLEKSRLLSDRFSAERPKGSFSTLEIQRTEQGDSAMYLCASSGTGRPNEKLFFGSGTQLSVL.

The chain employs TRBV9 and TRBJ2-5, with 7 bases that match TRBD2. V was clipped by 4 bases and J by 5 bases; unmatched bases: 8. The CDR3 consists of 14 residues. CDR1 and CDR2 from the germline V gene are SGDLS and YYNGEE. The CDR3 here is CASSSGLGGETQYF. In DNA, the CDR3 is TGTGCCAGCAGCTCCGGACTAGGTGGGGAGACCCAGTACTTC.

This chain uses TRBV27 with TRBJ1-2; 12 positions match TRBD1. V lost 5 bases to trimming and J lost 6 bases; unmatched junction nucleotides: 16. In germline, CDR1 is MNHEY, CDR2 SMNVEV (reference sequence). The CDR3 covers 18 residues. The CDR3 loop reads CASSITGTGGAGNDGYTF. The CDR3 coding sequence is TGTGCCAGCAGTATAACGGGGACAGGGGGCGCGGGAAATGATGGCTACACCTTC.

The chain recombines TRBV5-6 with TRBJ1-6; a weak D match, TRBD1 (5 bases). The V and J ends lost 2 bases and 7 bases respectively, with 13 bases between them. CDR3 size: 15 residues. Germline loops: CDR1 SGHDT, CDR2 YYEEEE. CDR3 loop: CASSLVTGANSPLHF. The CDR3 DNA reads TGTGCCAGCAGCTTAGTAACAGGCGCAAATTCACCCCTCCACTTT.

The chain has TRBV6-5 and TRBJ2-1; 9 nucleotides line up with TRBD2. This CDR3 has 15 amino acids. After removal of 2 bases from V and 9 bases from J, the junction contained 8 bases not matched to a gene. Germline V gene sequence: CDR1 MNHEY, CDR2 SVGAGI. CDR3 sequence reads: CASSYASGISSEQFF. The CDR3 nucleotides read TGTGCCAGCAGTTACGCTAGCGGGATCTCTAGTGAGCAGTTCTTC.

This clone occurred many times. This chain connects TRBV6-5 to TRBJ2-3; 12 positions match TRBD2. In germline, CDR1 is MNHEY, CDR2 SVGAGI. CDR3 length equals 16 residues. Trimming removed 4 bases from V and 5 bases from J; junction bases left unmatched: 7. DNA for the CDR3: TGTGCCAGCAGTTCCCGACTAGCGGGAGATAGAGATACGCAGTATTTT. Translation: CASSSRLAGDRDTQYF.

The chain links TRBV6-6 to TRBJ1-5, with 9 bases aligning to TRBD1. Germline V gene lookup returns CDR1 MNHNY and CDR2 SVGAGI (reference sequence). The CDR3 consists of 15 residues. V trimming: 6 bases; J trimming: 6 bases; junction bases outside the gene matches: 9. The CDR3 loop is CASRLTGGGGQPQHF. The CDR3 DNA reads as TGTGCCAGCAGGTTAACAGGGGGCGGGGGTCAGCCCCAGCATTTT.

The rearrangement links TRBV14 to TRBJ2-2, with TRBD2 identical over 7 bases. Germline loops: CDR1 SGHDN, CDR2 FVKESK. This CDR3 is built from 16 residues. Trimming cost V 2 bases and J 2 bases; bases outside gene matches: 5. The CDR3 DNA sequence: TGTGCCAGCAGCCAAAAGCGGGGCTCCAACACCGGGGAGCTGTTTTTT. Protein sequence: CASSQKRGSNTGELFF.

The V call is TRBV6-2 or TRBV6-3, the J call TRBJ2-3, with 8 bases aligning to TRBD2. CDR3 length equals 15 residues. Losses at the gene ends were 0 bases for V and 5 bases for J; bases not matched to a gene: 4. CDR1 is MNHEY and CDR2 is SVGEGT in the germline V gene. The CDR3 reads CASSYSQRGIDTQYF. The CDR3 DNA is TGTGCCAGCAGTTACTCCCAGCGGGGGATAGATACGCAGTATTTT.

This rearrangement joins TRBV11-3 to TRBJ2-7; D possibly corresponds to TRBD2 (6 bases). The CDR3 totals 14 residues. Germline values: CDR1 SGHNT, CDR2 YENEEA. V lost 2 bases and J 2 bases, leaving 10 bases between the germline ends. The DNA of the CDR3 is TGTGCCAGCAGCTTATTAGCGGAGACCTACGAGCAGTACTTC. This sequence encodes CASSLLAETYEQYF. The full variable domain, its missing parts supplied by reference TRBV11-3 and TRBJ2-7, is EAGVVQSPRYKIIEKKQPVAFWCNPISGHNTLYWYLQNLGQGPELLIRYENEEAVDDSQLPKDRFSAERLKGVDSTLKIQPAELGDSAVYLCASSLLAETYEQYFGPGTRLTVT.

J is TRBJ1-2 and V is TRBV6-5, with 9 bases matching TRBD1. This CDR3 has 13 amino acids. Germline CDR1 reads MNHEY; CDR2 reads SVGAGI. Unmatched junction bases numbered 7, after V lost 10 bases and J lost 4 bases. CDR3 coding DNA: TGTGCCACCACAGGGGGCGCACCCTATGGCTACACCTTC. As protein: CATTGGAPYGYTF.

The V gene is TRBV15, the J gene TRBJ1-4; TRBD1 matches 8 bases. CDR1 is LNHNV and CDR2 is YYDKDF in the germline V gene (reference sequence). The CDR3 runs to 16 residues. Unmatched junction bases numbered 8, after V lost 0 bases and J lost 8 bases. DNA of the CDR3: TGTGCCACCAGCAGAGATTTCGGACAGGGTTACGAAAAACTGTTTTTT. This codes for CATSRDFGQGYEKLFF.

The rearrangement joins TRBV12-3 or TRBV12-4 to TRBJ1-1; D is uncertain. Trimming took 3 bases from V and 1 from J, leaving 6 bases between them. This CDR3 spans 13 amino acids. CDR3: CASSFRGNTEAFF. The CDR3 DNA sequence: TGTGCCAGCAGTTTCCGGGGGAACACTGAAGCTTTCTTT.

The chain links TRBV5-6 to TRBJ2-2, with D perhaps matching TRBD2 (6 bases). Germline V gene lookup returns CDR1 SGHDT and CDR2 YYEEEE. The ends were cut back, 4 bases at V and 6 bases at J, with 10 bases in the middle. The CDR3 is made up of 13 amino acids. The CDR3 protein is CASSPGVAGELFF. In DNA form, the CDR3 reads TGTGCCAGCAGCCCGGGAGTGGCCGGGGAGCTGTTTTTT.

The chain combines TRBV2 with TRBJ2-7; D might be TRBD2 (6 bases). V lost 11 bases and J 3 bases, leaving 23 bases between the germline ends. Germline V CDR1 and CDR2: SNHLY, FYNNEI. CDR3 size: 15 residues. CDR3 sequence: CAAIPRWQAGYEQYF. The CDR3 coding sequence is TGTGCCGCAATCCCCCGGTGGCAAGCGGGCTACGAGCAGTACTTC.

The gene calls are TRBV7-8 and TRBJ2-5; TRBD1 might be the D (5 bases). This CDR3 contains 15 residues. CDR1 is SGHVS and CDR2 is FQNEAQ in the germline V gene. Trimming took off 4 bases at V and 7 bases at J, with 19 bases between the two ends. In DNA form, the CDR3 reads TGTGCCAGCAGCTACCAAGCGTCTCAGGGTGTGACCCAGTACTTC. Protein product: CASSYQASQGVTQYF.

The J gene is TRBJ1-4, the V gene TRBV4-3; D remains ambiguous. The CDR3 covers 16 residues. Germline-derived CDR1 and CDR2 are LGHNA and YSLEER. V was clipped by 2 bases and J by 8 bases, with 18 bases between them. DNA of the CDR3: TGCGCCAGCAGCCAATATCGTCGAGTTGGAGTCGAAAAACTGTTTTTT. Translation: CASSQYRRVGVEKLFF.

The rearrangement links TRBV3-1 (or the pseudogene TRBV3-2) to TRBJ2-1, with 11 bases aligning to TRBD2. Germline CDR1 is LGHDT and CDR2 is YNNKEL (reference sequence). The CDR3 is 14 amino acids. Losses at the gene ends were 6 bases for V and 4 bases for J; bases not matched to a gene: 2. The CDR3 here is CASRTSGKYNEQFF. CDR3 coding DNA: TGTGCCAGCAGGACTAGCGGGAAATACAATGAGCAGTTCTTC.

The chain links TRBV5-1 to TRBJ1-2; tentatively, D is TRBD1 (6 bases). V lost 5 bases to trimming and J lost 5 bases, with 16 bases between them. This CDR3 has 14 residues. CDR1 and CDR2 from the germline V gene are SGHRS and YFSETQ. The CDR3 region is CASRPLGATYGYTF. The CDR3 DNA reads as TGCGCCAGCAGGCCGTTGGGGGCCACTTATGGCTACACCTTC. Full variable domain (outside the CDR3, taken from reference TRBV5-1 and TRBJ1-2): KAGVTQTPRYLIKTRGQQVTLSCSPISGHRSVSWYQQTPGQGLQFLFEYFSETQRNKGNFPGRFSGRQFSNSRSEMNVSTLELGDSALYLCASRPLGATYGYTFGSGTRLTVV.

The V and J genes are TRBV9 and TRBJ2-7; 8 positions match TRBD1. The CDR3 is 15 residues long. Germline CDR1 is SGDLS and CDR2 is YYNGEE. After removal of 0 bases from V and 5 bases from J, the junction contained 7 bases not matched to a gene. The CDR3 spells CASSVAGTGGNEQYF. In nucleotides, the CDR3 is TGTGCCAGCAGCGTAGCAGGGACAGGAGGGAACGAGCAGTACTTC.

The gene calls are TRBV19 and TRBJ2-1, with D unclear. V was trimmed by 10 bases and J by 8 bases, leaving 15 bases between them. The CDR3 is made up of 12 amino acids. Germline loops: CDR1 LNHDA, CDR2 SQIVND (reference sequence). The CDR3 protein is CATASGFDEQFF. CDR3 nucleotide sequence: TGTGCCACCGCGTCAGGTTTCGATGAGCAGTTCTTC.

V and J are TRBV25-1 and TRBJ2-1; tentatively, D is TRBD1 (5 bases). This CDR3 is built from 15 residues. Between the trimmed V and J ends, which lost 2 bases and 0 bases, there was a span of 8 bases. Germline V lookup: CDR1 MGHDK, CDR2 SYGVNS. In nucleotides, the CDR3 is TGTGCCAGCAGTGAACCTCAGGGCTCCTACAATGAGCAGTTCTTC. Translated: CASSEPQGSYNEQFF. The whole variable domain, filled in from reference TRBV25-1 and TRBJ2-1, reads EADIYQTPRYLVIGTGKKITLECSQTMGHDKMYWYQQDPGMELHLIHYSYGVNSTEKGDLSSESTVSRIRTEHFPLTLESARPSHTSQYLCASSEPQGSYNEQFFGPGTRLTVL.

The chain combines TRBV9 with TRBJ2-5; 12 bases map to TRBD2. The CDR3 sequence is 18 residues long. The germline V gene has CDR1 SGDLS and CDR2 YYNGEE. V trimming: 3 bases; J trimming: 4 bases; junction bases outside the gene matches: 13. The CDR3: CASSASNSPGLAGETQYF. The DNA of the CDR3 is TGTGCCAGCAGCGCGTCCAATTCCCCGGGACTAGCGGGAGAGACCCAGTACTTC. The full variable domain, its missing parts supplied by reference TRBV9 and TRBJ2-5, is DSGVTQTPKHLITATGQRVTLRCSPRSGDLSVYWYQQSLDQGLQFLIQYYNGEERAKGNILERFSAQQFPDLHSELNLSSLELGDSALYFCASSASNSPGLAGETQYFGPGTRLLVL.

This chain joins TRBV2 and TRBJ1-4; 9 nucleotides agree with TRBD1. With 5 bases clipped from V and 8 bases from J, the junction kept 6 bases outside the gene matches. The length of the CDR3 is 14 residues. CDR1 and CDR2 (germline): SNHLY, FYNNEI. CDR3 protein: CASSPQGAREKLFF. Here the CDR3 DNA reads TGTGCCAGCAGTCCACAGGGGGCCAGGGAAAAACTGTTTTTT. Full variable domain (remainder filled in from reference TRBV2 and TRBJ1-4): EPEVTQTPSHQVTQMGQEVILRCVPISNHLYFYWYRQILGQKVEFLVSFYNNEISEKSEIFDDQFSVERPDGSNFTLKIRSTKLEDSAMYFCASSPQGAREKLFFGSGTQLSVL.

The V gene is TRBV6-5, the J gene TRBJ2-7, with 9 bases fitting TRBD1. V was clipped by 0 bases and J by 2 bases; unmatched bases: 5. Germline CDR1 MNHEY, CDR2 SVGAGI. CDR3 length: 16 amino acids. The CDR3 is CASSYSGTGLPYEQYF. DNA for the CDR3: TGTGCCAGCAGTTACTCAGGGACAGGGCTTCCCTACGAGCAGTACTTC.

This rearrangement joins TRBV4-3 to TRBJ2-7; TRBD2 is a possible D gene (5 bases). This CDR3 is built from 16 residues. The germline gives CDR1 LGHNA, CDR2 YSLEER. V lost 4 bases to trimming and J lost 0 bases, with 16 bases between them. The CDR3 protein is CASSPSSGLNSYEQYF. The CDR3 DNA follows: TGCGCCAGCAGCCCCTCAAGCGGCCTTAACTCCTACGAGCAGTACTTC.

This chain uses TRBV2 with TRBJ2-1; 9 nucleotides align to TRBD1. The V gene's germline CDR1 is SNHLY and CDR2 FYNNEI. V lost 7 bases to trimming and J lost 2 bases; unmatched junction nucleotides: 3. The CDR3 runs to 14 residues. Here the CDR3 reads CASTGDRAYNEQFF. The CDR3 bases are TGTGCCAGCACGGGGGACAGGGCCTACAATGAGCAGTTCTTC.

This clone was seen more than once but under ten times. In the same sample, other DNA sequences code for this CDR3. The rearrangement joins TRBV30 to TRBJ1-2; TRBD1 is a possible D gene (5 bases). Germline CDR1 is GTSNPN and CDR2 is SVGIG (reference sequence). The CDR3 spans 12 residues. V lost 1 base to trimming and J lost 8 bases, with 11 bases between them. The CDR3 bases are TGTGCCTGGAGTGGGGGGGATTGGGGCTACACCTTC. This sequence encodes CAWSGGDWGYTF. Complete variable domain (other parts from reference TRBV30 and TRBJ1-2): SQTIHQWPATLVQPVGSPLSLECTVEGTSNPNLYWYRQAAGRGLQLLFYSVGIGQISSEVPQNLSASRPQDRQFILSSKKLLLSDSGFYLCAWSGGDWGYTFGSGTRLTVV.